The 5 T cell receptor beta chains given below trace back to one sample, sequenced in a study of T cell responses to AZD1222 COVID-19 vaccine. Repertoires were generated with immunoSEQ multiplex PCR, while TCRdb's copy carries only in-frame clones and drops some. The sample contains roughly 75,000 clones, more than 75% of which appear only once. This material consisted of peripheral blood, taken 28 days after the second AZD1222 dose. These receptors originate from an adult who received the AZD1222 COVID-19 vaccine.

Written as DNA, the CDR3 is TGTGCCACCAGCAGAGATATTAGCTCCTATAATTCACCCCTCCACTTT. This translates into CATSRDISSYNSPLHF. The gene calls are TRBV15 and TRBJ1-6; no definite D call. The CDR3 totals 16 residues. The V gene lost 0 bases and the J gene lost 0 bases, with 6 bases spanning the gap. The germline gives CDR1 LNHNV, CDR2 YYDKDF (reference sequence).

The chain joins TRBV27 to TRBJ1-6, with a possible D match to TRBD1 (6 bases). This CDR3 spans 15 amino acids. Germline values: CDR1 MNHEY, CDR2 SMNVEV (reference sequence). The V and J ends lost 3 bases and 6 bases respectively, with 12 bases between them. The CDR3 reads CASSFYRERNSPLHF. The CDR3 DNA sequence: TGTGCCAGCAGTTTTTACAGGGAACGTAATTCACCCCTCCACTTT.

The V gene is TRBV6-5, the J gene TRBJ2-2; D gene uncertain. CDR3 length: 12 amino acids. With 6 bases removed from V and 4 bases from J, the gap between germline ends came to 6 bases. The germline gives CDR1 MNHEY, CDR2 SVGAGI. The CDR3 nucleotides read TGTGCCAGCAGCAAGACCACCGGGGAGCTGTTTTTT. Translated, it gives CASSKTTGELFF.

The sample holds a few counts of this clone. CDR3 DNA sequence: TGTGCCAGCAGCCAATCGAGGGGCTCAGTTTCCGGGGAGCTGTTTTTT. Translated, it gives CASSQSRGSVSGELFF. The chain employs TRBV14 and TRBJ2-2, with D possibly being TRBD1 or TRBD2 (5 bases each). This CDR3 has 16 residues. Germline CDR1 reads SGHDN; CDR2 reads FVKESK. V lost 2 bases to trimming and J lost 6 bases, with 16 bases between them.

This clone came up once. The V call is TRBV9, the J call TRBJ1-5; weak D call: TRBD1 (5 bases). Germline CDR1 is SGDLS and CDR2 is YYNGEE. The CDR3 length is 14 residues. The germline V and J ends were trimmed by 3 bases and 4 bases, with 11 bases remaining between them. Here the CDR3 reads CASSALGGNQPQHF. Here the CDR3 DNA reads TGTGCCAGCAGCGCCCTCGGGGGGAATCAGCCCCAGCATTTT. Filled out from reference TRBV9 and TRBJ1-5, the complete variable domain reads DSGVTQTPKHLITATGQRVTLRCSPRSGDLSVYWYQQSLDQGLQFLIQYYNGEERAKGNILERFSAQQFPDLHSELNLSSLELGDSALYFCASSALGGNQPQHFGDGTRLSIL.